A single T cell receptor beta chain is shown here with its context. This clonotype has more than one count but fewer than ten. The specificity of this receptor is unknown. No base qualities exist here, and no much larger clone lies one base off it. The data were obtained in a study of CD8 T cells in ankylosing spondylitis (dated by TCRdb to about 2017). Regarding the study in general: To find TCR variants linked to disease, the study profiled T cell receptor beta repertoires in ankylosing spondylitis patients and healthy donors. In total, the full study cohort was made up of roughly 110 healthy donors and 25 to 30 ankylosing spondylitis patients. Samples of peripheral blood were taken, and for ankylosing spondylitis patients, synovial fluid was collected as well. General conclusions and limits of the study: The disease-linked clones showed a CD8+ phenotype and occurred at relatively low frequencies in peripheral blood. Significant enrichment of the disease-linked clones was reported in matched synovial fluid samples from ankylosing spondylitis patients. A TCR beta motif made up of several highly homologous amino acid variants appeared to be characteristic of blood from ankylosing spondylitis patients. Some motif variants had previously been reported in the synovial fluid and blood of reactive arthritis patients, which suggests shared mechanisms of disease initiation.

CDR1 and CDR2 are drawn from the germline V gene: SGHVS, FNYEAQ. V loses 3 bases at its end and J loses 3 bases; junction bases beyond the gene matches: 1. Including the terminal cysteine and phenylalanine, the CDR3 comprises 14 residues. The only DNA kept is the CDR3, 42 bases in frame from the first base. TCRdb lists the instrument as Illumina HiSeq 2500. Quantitative 5'-RACE with molecular barcodes was the method used to prepare the TCR beta libraries. From the authors' description of their analysis: A new computational method, built on a probabilistic model of VDJ rearrangement, was used to identify disease-linked TCR variants. TCRdb itself trimmed the public reads at Q25 with fastp, ran MiXCR and retained productive beta chains. Rows are combined by CDR3 protein, so each entry shows the most common genes and DNA. In this record, the V and J calls reflect TCRdb's handling and not the investigators' own analysis. This sample holds fewer than 750,000 distinct CDR3 sequences; roughly 19% were observed only once. The ten largest clones capture around 19% of the sample.

In this chain, TRBV7-6 is recombined with TRBJ2-2; 7 central nucleotides agree with TRBD1. The specimen sequenced was blood, either unsorted or a sorted T cell fraction (not recorded which). The receptor's source is a male donor with ankylosing spondylitis. In nucleotides, the sequence is TGTGCCAGCAGCTTCGACAGGGACACCGGGGAGCTGTTTTTT. This translates into CASSFDRDTGELFF.